The source of this T cell receptor beta chain is a study of beta chain features in type 1 diabetes. With regard to this clone: The target antigen is unknown.

V gave up 7 bases and J gave up 0 bases, with 14 bases separating them. Germline lookup yields CDR1 SGHRS and CDR2 YFSETQ. The CDR3 is 15 amino acids. Sequencing targeted expressed TCRB transcripts, as all isolated RNA had been reverse transcribed. Produced via immunoSEQ multiplex PCR; TCRdb's table is partial and in-frame only. The table records about 340,000 clones, about 13% of them present only once. Overall study results and limits: Patients with Type 1 diabetes showed moderately but significantly shorter TCRB CDR3s in all four CD4+ subsets.

Material: naive CD4+ T cells from blood. The receptor was derived from a woman aged 18-29 years with type 1 diabetes. V and J are TRBV5-1 and TRBJ1-5; D not resolved. CDR3 amino acids: CASPRVRDSNQPQHF. The CDR3 DNA is TGCGCCAGCCCTCGCGTACGGGATAGCAATCAGCCCCAGCATTTT.